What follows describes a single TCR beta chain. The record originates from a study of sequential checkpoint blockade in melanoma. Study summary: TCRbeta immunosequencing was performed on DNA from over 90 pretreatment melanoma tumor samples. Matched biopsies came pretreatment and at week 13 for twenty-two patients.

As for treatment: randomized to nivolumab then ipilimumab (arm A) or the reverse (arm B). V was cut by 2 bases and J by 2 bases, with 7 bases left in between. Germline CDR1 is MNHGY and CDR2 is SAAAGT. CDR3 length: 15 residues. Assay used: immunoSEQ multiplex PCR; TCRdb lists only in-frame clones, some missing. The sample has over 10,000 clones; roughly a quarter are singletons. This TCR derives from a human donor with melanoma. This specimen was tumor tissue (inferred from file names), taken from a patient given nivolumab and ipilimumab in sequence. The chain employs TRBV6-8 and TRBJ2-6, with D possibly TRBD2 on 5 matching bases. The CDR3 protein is CASSYNGAGANVLTF. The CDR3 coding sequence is TGTGCCAGCAGTTACAACGGGGCTGGGGCCAACGTCCTGACTTTC.